The 7 T cell receptor beta chains in this list originate from one sample, sequenced in a study of blood T cell repertoires in COVID-19. Method: immunoSEQ multiplex PCR; TCRdb's copy keeps in-frame clones and lacks some. The sample includes roughly 150,000 clones, 84% seen only once; the top ten take 1.5% to 2%. What was sequenced was PBMCs or T cells enriched from blood (not recorded which). The receptors shown here come from a woman under 30 who had been exposed to COVID-19.

The V call is TRBV30, the J call TRBJ2-7; perhaps TRBD1 as D (5 bases). The V end lost 4 bases, the J end lost 5 bases, and 9 bases lay between the germline ends. Per the germline V gene, CDR1 is GTSNPN and CDR2 is SVGIG (reference sequence). The CDR3 loop spans 11 amino acids. As DNA, the CDR3 is TGTGCCTGGACTGGGGCCGACGAGCAGTACTTC. Its translation: CAWTGADEQYF. Combining the CDR3 with reference TRBV30 and TRBJ2-7 gives the whole variable domain SQTIHQWPATLVQPVGSPLSLECTVEGTSNPNLYWYRQAAGRGLQLLFYSVGIGQISSEVPQNLSASRPQDRQFILSSKKLLLSDSGFYLCAWTGADEQYFGPGTRLTVT.

The chain carries TRBV2 and TRBJ1-1; D is ambiguous. The CDR3 consists of 16 residues. With 1 base removed from V and 8 bases from J, the gap between germline ends came to 20 bases. Germline-derived CDR1 and CDR2 are SNHLY and FYNNEI. The CDR3 is CASSEGGGPSLWEAFF. The CDR3 DNA sequence: TGTGCCAGCAGTGAAGGCGGAGGGCCCAGCTTATGGGAAGCTTTCTTT.

This clone has only a few counts. The CDR3 bases are TGCAGCGTTCAAGGGAGGGGGCTTGACTATGGCTACACCTTC. Amino acid sequence: CSVQGRGLDYGYTF. The chain uses TRBV29-1 and TRBJ1-2; TRBD1 aligns across 7 bases. The CDR3 has 14 residues. Germline loops: CDR1 SQVTM, CDR2 ANQGSEA. V gave up 5 bases and J gave up 3 bases; unmatched junction bases: 9.

In this sample, this clone turned up a few times. The CDR3 sequence is CASSPRQGAGETQYF. CDR3 nucleotide sequence: TGTGCCAGCTCACCACGACAGGGGGCCGGAGAGACCCAGTACTTC. This rearrangement joins TRBV18 to TRBJ2-5, with 10 bases that match TRBD1. The V gene end was trimmed by 1 base and the J gene end by 4 bases; junction bases not matched to a gene: 3. The germline CDR1 and CDR2 sequences are KGHSH and LQKENI. The CDR3 totals 15 residues.

The chain has TRBV29-1 and TRBJ1-1, with a possible D match to TRBD1 (5 bases). Germline CDR1 reads SQVTM; CDR2 reads ANQGSEA. V was trimmed by 0 bases and J by 4 bases, leaving 15 bases between them. This CDR3 has 15 amino acids. The CDR3 DNA reads TGCAGCGTTGAAGATCCGCAGGGAATTCTCACTGAAGCTTTCTTT. It yields the protein CSVEDPQGILTEAFF.

The chain links TRBV9 to TRBJ2-5; TRBD1 agrees at 8 bases. The junction had 8 bases not matched to a gene; V was cut back by 0 bases and J by 7 bases. Germline CDR1 reads SGDLS; CDR2 reads YYNGEE. The CDR3 totals 15 residues. CDR3 sequence reads: CASSVGGTGGGTQYF. CDR3 nucleotide sequence: TGTGCCAGCAGCGTAGGAGGGACAGGCGGTGGGACCCAGTACTTC.

The chain employs TRBV7-2 and TRBJ1-5, with D hard to call. Trimming shortened V by 3 bases and J by 2 bases, and 14 bases separated the two germline ends. Germline V gene data show CDR1 as SGHTA and CDR2 as FQGNSA. This CDR3 has 16 residues. The CDR3 coding sequence is TGTGCCAGCAGCTTGGGGTTAGGAGGAGGCAATCAGCCCCAGCATTTT. Its protein product is CASSLGLGGGNQPQHF.